The clone carrying this T cell receptor (beta chain) was counted ten times or more. The sample comes from a study of T cells in Graves' hyperthyroidism and ophthalmopathy. TCR beta CDR3 sequences were amplified from RNA transcripts. HTBI primers drove first-round RT-PCR of the TCR CDR3. MiXCR, run by TCRdb on the multiplex PCR reads, gives a single entry per CDR3 protein. This table holds 400,000 to 600,000 distinct CDR3 sequences, about 16% found once. CDR1 is MDHEN, CDR2 SYDVKM, per germline. J lost 7 bases, V lost 9 bases, and 6 bases had no gene match. CDR3 size: 12 residues. The clonotype originates from a woman aged 25 to 39 with Graves' ophthalmopathy. Sequencing was performed on blood. The chain combines TRBV28 with TRBJ2-1; 7 bases line up with TRBD1. In DNA form, the CDR3 reads TGTGCCAGGGTGGACAGGAGGAATGAGCAGTTCTTC. Translated: CARVDRRNEQFF.